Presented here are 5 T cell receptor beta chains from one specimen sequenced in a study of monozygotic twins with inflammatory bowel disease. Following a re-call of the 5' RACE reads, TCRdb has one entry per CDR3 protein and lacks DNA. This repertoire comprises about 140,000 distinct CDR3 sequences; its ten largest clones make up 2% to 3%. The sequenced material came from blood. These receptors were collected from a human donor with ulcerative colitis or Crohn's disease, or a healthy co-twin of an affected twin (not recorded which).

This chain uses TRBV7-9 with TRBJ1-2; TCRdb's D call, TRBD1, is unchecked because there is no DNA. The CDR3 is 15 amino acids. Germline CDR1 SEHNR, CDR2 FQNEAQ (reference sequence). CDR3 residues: CASSRDSHANYGYTF. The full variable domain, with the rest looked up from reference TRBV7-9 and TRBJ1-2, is DTGVSQNPRHKITKRGQNVTFRCDPISEHNRLYWYRQTLGQGPEFLTYFQNEAQLEKSRLLSDRFSAERPKGSFSTLEIQRTEQGDSAMYLCASSRDSHANYGYTFGSGTRLTVV.

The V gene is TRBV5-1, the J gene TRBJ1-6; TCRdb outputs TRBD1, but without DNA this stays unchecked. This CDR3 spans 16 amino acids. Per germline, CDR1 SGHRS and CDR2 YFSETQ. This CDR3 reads CASSLNSGGVGSPLHF.

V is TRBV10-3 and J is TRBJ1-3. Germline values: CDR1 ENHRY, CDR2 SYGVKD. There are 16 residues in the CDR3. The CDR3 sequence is CAISEVPSGSGNTIYF.

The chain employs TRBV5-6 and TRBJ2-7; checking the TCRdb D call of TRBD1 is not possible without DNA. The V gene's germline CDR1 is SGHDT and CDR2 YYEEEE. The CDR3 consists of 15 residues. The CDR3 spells CASSFGGTGIYEQYF.

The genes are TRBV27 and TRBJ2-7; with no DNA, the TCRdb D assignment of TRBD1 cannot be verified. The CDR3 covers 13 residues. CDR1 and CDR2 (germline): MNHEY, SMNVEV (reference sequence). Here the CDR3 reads CASSLAGVAEQYF.